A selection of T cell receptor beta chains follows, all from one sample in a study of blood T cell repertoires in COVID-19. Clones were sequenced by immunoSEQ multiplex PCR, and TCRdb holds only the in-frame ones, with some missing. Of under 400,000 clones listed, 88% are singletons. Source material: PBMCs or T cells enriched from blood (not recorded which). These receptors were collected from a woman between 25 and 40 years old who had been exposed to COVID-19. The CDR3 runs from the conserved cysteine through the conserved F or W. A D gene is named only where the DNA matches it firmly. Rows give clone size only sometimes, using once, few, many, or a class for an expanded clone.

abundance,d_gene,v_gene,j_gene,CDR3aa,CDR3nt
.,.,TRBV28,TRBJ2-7,CASSLFGGPSYEQYF,TGTGCCAGCAGTTTATTCGGGGGTCCCTCCTACGAGCAGTACTTC
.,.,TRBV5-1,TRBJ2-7,CASSLVAGARGGSSYEQYF,TGCGCCAGCAGCTTGGTGGCAGGCGCTCGGGGAGGCAGCTCCTACGAGCAGTACTTC
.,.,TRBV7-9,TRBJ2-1,CASSLEAELEQFF,TGTGCCAGCAGCTTAGAGGCGGAACTTGAGCAGTTCTTC
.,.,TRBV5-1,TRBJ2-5,CASSLSGRAQETQYF,TGCGCCAGCAGCTTGTCCGGCAGGGCTCAAGAGACCCAGTACTTC
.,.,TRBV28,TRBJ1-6,CASSWTHNSPLHF,TGTGCCAGCAGTTGGACACACAATTCACCCCTCCACTTT
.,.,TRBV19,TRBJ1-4,CASGGRGVEDEKLFF,TGTGCCAGTGGGGGGAGGGGCGTTGAGGATGAAAAACTGTTTTTT
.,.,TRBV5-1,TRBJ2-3,CASSMAFDGGLTDTQYF,TGCGCCAGCAGCATGGCCTTCGATGGCGGCCTCACAGATACGCAGTATTTT
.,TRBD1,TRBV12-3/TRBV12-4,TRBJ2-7,CASSRDRPYEQYF,TGTGCCAGCAGTAGGGACAGACCCTACGAGCAGTACTTC
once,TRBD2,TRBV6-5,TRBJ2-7,CASSYGLAGLEQYF,TGTGCCAGCAGTTATGGGCTAGCGGGACTCGAGCAGTACTTC
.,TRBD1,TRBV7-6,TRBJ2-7,CASSPRTGGSQQYF,TGTGCCAGCAGCCCGAGGACAGGGGGCTCGCAGCAGTACTTC
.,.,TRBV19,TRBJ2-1,CASSIDGRRGWYNEQFF,TGTGCCAGTAGTATAGATGGACGGAGGGGTTGGTACAATGAGCAGTTCTTC
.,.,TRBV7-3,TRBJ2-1,CASSPVAGNSYNEQFF,TGTGCCAGCAGCCCCGTTGCAGGTAACTCCTACAATGAGCAGTTCTTC
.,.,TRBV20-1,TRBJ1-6,CSASTRGVSSYNSPLHF,TGCAGTGCTAGTACGCGGGGGGTTAGTTCCTATAATTCACCCCTCCACTTT
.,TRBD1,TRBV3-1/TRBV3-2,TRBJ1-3,CASSRQGAGNTIYF,TGTGCCAGCAGCCGACAGGGAGCCGGAAACACCATATATTTT